This T cell receptor beta chain was retrieved from a study of PD-1 blockade in classical Hodgkin lymphoma. The study, taken as a whole, reports: When nivolumab was started under 1 year after ASCT, patients were excluded.

The patients all showed relapse after autologous stem cell transplantation, while their brentuximab vedotin exposure varied. Notes on this clone: What it binds is not known.

Germline CDR1 reads SQVTM; CDR2 reads ANQGSEA. The CDR3 is 16 residues long. Clones were read by immunoSEQ multiplex PCR, and TCRdb kept only the in-frame ones, dropping some. The sample records 66,000 or so clones, 71% being singletons. J is TRBJ2-6 and V is TRBV29-1; D gene unclear. This specimen was peripheral blood mononuclear cells (PBMCs), taken before the second cycle of nivolumab. The TCR comes from a human donor with classical Hodgkin lymphoma. The CDR3 sequence: CTRPRGAIIGANVLTF. CDR3 DNA: TGCACCAGACCGAGAGGTGCTATCATTGGGGCCAACGTCCTGACTTTC.